This T cell receptor (beta chain) originates from a study of long-term antiretroviral therapy in people with HIV. Overall study findings and caveats: Transplant donor controls retained higher diversity, though diversity increased after ART.

Sequencing used immunoSEQ v3.0 at survey level. The data were produced by immunoSEQ multiplex PCR, yet TCRdb's version contains in-frame clones alone and is incomplete. The sample contains tens of thousands of clones, roughly four fifths of which appear only once. V was pared by 6 bases and J by 0 bases, with 5 bases of the junction left unmatched. This CDR3 comprises 15 residues. Germline CDR1 ENHRY, CDR2 SYGVKD. Note on this clone: Its cognate antigen is unknown.

Per individual, the PBMC samples numbered at least one pre-ART and at least two post-ART. Cryopreserved PBMC, at roughly 0.85-11 million per sample, were present before DNA extraction. Sequenced here: unsorted PBMCs, sampled 1 year after starting antiretroviral therapy. This TCR came from a man aged 18 to 30 with HIV. The rearrangement joins TRBV10-3 to TRBJ1-3; 7 bases match TRBD1. The CDR3 DNA sequence: TGTGCCATCAGGGGGACAGCTCCCTCTGGAAACACCATATATTTT. Its protein product is CAIRGTAPSGNTIYF.